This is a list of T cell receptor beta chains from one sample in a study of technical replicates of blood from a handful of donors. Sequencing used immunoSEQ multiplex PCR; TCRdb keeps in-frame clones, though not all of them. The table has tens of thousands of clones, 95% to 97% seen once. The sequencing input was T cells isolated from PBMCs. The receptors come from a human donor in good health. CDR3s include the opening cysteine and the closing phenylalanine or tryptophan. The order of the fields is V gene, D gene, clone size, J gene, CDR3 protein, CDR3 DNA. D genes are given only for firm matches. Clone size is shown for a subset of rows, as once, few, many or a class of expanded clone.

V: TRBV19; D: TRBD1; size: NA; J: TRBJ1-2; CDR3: CASREGQAIEGYTF; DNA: TGTGCCAGCAGAGAGGGACAGGCAATCGAGGGCTACACCTTC
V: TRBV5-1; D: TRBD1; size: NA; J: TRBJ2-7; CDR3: CASSSIPGTGVEQYF; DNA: TGCGCCAGCAGCTCAATTCCCGGGACAGGGGTCGAGCAGTACTTC
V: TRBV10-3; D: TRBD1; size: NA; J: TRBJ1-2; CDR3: CAISSRGPGYTF; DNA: TGTGCCATCAGTTCCAGGGGGCCCGGCTACACCTTC
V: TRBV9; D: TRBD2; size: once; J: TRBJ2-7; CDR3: CASSANSGGAEQYF; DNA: TGTGCCAGCAGCGCCAACAGCGGGGGGGCCGAGCAGTACTTC
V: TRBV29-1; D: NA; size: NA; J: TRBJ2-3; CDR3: CSAALRGKSTDTQYF; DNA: TGCAGCGCGGCCCTGCGAGGGAAAAGCACAGATACGCAGTATTTT
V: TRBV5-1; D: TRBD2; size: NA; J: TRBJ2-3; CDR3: CASSLGLAGGTDTQYF; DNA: TGCGCCAGCAGCTTGGGGCTAGCGGGGGGCACAGATACGCAGTATTTT
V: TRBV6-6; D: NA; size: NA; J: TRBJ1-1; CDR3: CASTTPIRGTEAFF; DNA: TGTGCCAGCACCACCCCCATAAGAGGCACTGAAGCTTTCTTT
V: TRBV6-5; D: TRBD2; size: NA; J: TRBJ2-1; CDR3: CASSSADFGGDNEQFF; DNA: TGTGCCAGCAGTTCCGCCGACTTCGGGGGGGACAATGAGCAGTTCTTC
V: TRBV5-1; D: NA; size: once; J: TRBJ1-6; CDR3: CASSLGQDSPLHF; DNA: TGCGCCAGCAGCTTGGGTCAGGATTCACCCCTCCACTTT
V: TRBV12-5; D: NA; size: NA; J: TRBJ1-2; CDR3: CASGATSLSYGYTF; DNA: TGTGCTAGTGGTGCGACATCCTTATCCTATGGCTACACCTTC